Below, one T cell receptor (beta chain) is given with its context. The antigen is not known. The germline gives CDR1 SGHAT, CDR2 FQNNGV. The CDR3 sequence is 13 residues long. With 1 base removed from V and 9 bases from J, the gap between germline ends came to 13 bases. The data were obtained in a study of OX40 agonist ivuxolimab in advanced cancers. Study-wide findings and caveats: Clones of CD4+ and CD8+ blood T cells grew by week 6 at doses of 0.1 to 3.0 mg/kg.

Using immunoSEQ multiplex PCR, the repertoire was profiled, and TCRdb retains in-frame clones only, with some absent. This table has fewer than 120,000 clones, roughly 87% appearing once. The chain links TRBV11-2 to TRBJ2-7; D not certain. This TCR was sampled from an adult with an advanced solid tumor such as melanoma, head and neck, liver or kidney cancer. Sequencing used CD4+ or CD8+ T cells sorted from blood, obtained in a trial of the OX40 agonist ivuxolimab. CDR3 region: CASSLAAELVQYF. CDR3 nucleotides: TGTGCCAGCAGCTTAGCGGCAGAGCTTGTGCAGTACTTC.